The next 21 T cell receptor beta chains were all read from a single sample in a study of blood T cell repertoires in COVID-19 (dated by TCRdb to 2020 to 2022). Library prep was done by the immunoSEQ multiplex PCR assay. In its TCRdb copy, this immuneACCESS table keeps in-frame sequences only and misses some clones. Where compared with another copy, unresolved V genes explain less than half of these, and the others have no known cause. A total of approximately 200,000 clones appear in this sample, roughly 85% of them only once. The top ten clonotypes cover more than 4.5% of the sample. The sequenced material came from peripheral blood. The receptors derive from a woman in her 30s with acute or convalescent COVID-19.

The chain joins TRBV5-6 to TRBJ1-2; D is ambiguous. CDR3 length: 15 residues. The germline gives CDR1 SGHDT, CDR2 YYEEEE. The V end lost 4 bases, the J end lost 2 bases, and 15 bases lay between the germline ends. CDR3: CASSLVPRRNYGYTF. Here the CDR3 DNA reads TGTGCCAGCAGCCTGGTCCCTCGGCGGAACTATGGCTACACCTTC.

The J gene is TRBJ1-2, the V gene TRBV11-1; a weak D match, TRBD1 (5 bases). CDR1 SGHAT and CDR2 FQDESV come from the germline V gene (reference sequence). The CDR3 sequence is 13 residues long. V lost 0 bases, J lost 6 bases, and 8 bases lay in between. The CDR3 region is CASSLAGRNGYTF. The DNA of the CDR3 is TGTGCCAGCAGCTTAGCGGGGCGTAATGGCTACACCTTC.

The rearrangement joins TRBV5-4 to TRBJ2-7; D gene uncertain. Trimming removed 4 bases at V and 7 bases at J, with 12 bases between. This CDR3 comprises 12 residues. The germline V gene has CDR1 SGHNT and CDR2 YYREEE (reference sequence). CDR3 DNA sequence: TGTGCCAGCAGCCTAGGCGGTTGGGAGCAGTACTTC. Translation gives CASSLGGWEQYF.

This chain joins TRBV28 and TRBJ1-2; 7 nucleotides line up with TRBD1. This CDR3 has 14 amino acids. J lost 3 bases, V lost 5 bases, and 6 bases had no gene match. From germline, CDR1 is MDHEN and CDR2 SYDVKM. CDR3 sequence (DNA): TGTGCCAGCAGTATACAAGGGGGCCACTATGGCTACACCTTC. It specifies CASSIQGGHYGYTF.

About this clone itself: This specimen includes other DNA sequences encoding the same CDR3. V and J are TRBV5-1 and TRBJ1-1, with a weak D call TRBD1 (5 bases). The CDR3 is made up of 15 amino acids. Germline CDR1 and CDR2: SGHRS and YFSETQ. With 0 bases removed from V and 1 base from J, the gap between germline ends came to 10 bases. CDR3: CASSLAGGGNTEAFF. DNA for the CDR3: TGCGCCAGCAGCTTGGCTGGCGGGGGGAACACTGAAGCTTTCTTT.

The rearrangement links TRBV7-2 to TRBJ2-7; the match to TRBD2 covers 7 bases. The CDR3 totals 15 residues. Per germline, CDR1 SGHTA and CDR2 FQGNSA. The V gene end was trimmed by 4 bases and the J gene end by 3 bases; junction bases not matched to a gene: 9. The CDR3 is CASSSVPSGFYEQYF. The CDR3 DNA reads as TGTGCCAGCAGCTCCGTTCCTAGCGGCTTCTACGAGCAGTACTTC.

V gene TRBV21-1 combines with J gene TRBJ2-3; the DNA was not compared with TRBD2, the D call given in the table. TRBV21-1 is a recognized pseudogene. The CDR3 consists of 17 residues. CDR3 nucleotides: TGTGCCAGCAGCGGAATCTTAGCGGGAGGGATTCGAGATACGCAGTATTTT. As protein: CASSGILAGGIRDTQYF.

The gene calls are TRBV20-1 and TRBJ2-7; 9 bases are shared with TRBD2. Germline V gene lookup returns CDR1 DFQATT and CDR2 SNEGSKA (reference sequence). With V trimmed by 3 bases and J by 0 bases, 6 bases remained unmatched. CDR3 length equals 15 residues. CDR3 sequence: CSASDGTSSSYEQYF. The CDR3, as DNA: TGCAGTGCTAGTGACGGGACTAGCAGCTCCTACGAGCAGTACTTC.

This chain joins TRBV24-1 and TRBJ1-2; D might be TRBD1 (5 bases). This CDR3 is built from 12 residues. Germline assignment: CDR1 KGHDR and CDR2 SFDVKD. Trimming removed 9 bases from V and 6 bases from J, with 13 bases in between. For the CDR3, the DNA is TGTGCCACCTCTGACAGTTTCGATGGCTACACCTTC. Translated: CATSDSFDGYTF.

The table lists this clone with a count of one. The chain employs TRBV10-2 and TRBJ2-7; possible D gene TRBD1, 6 bases. Trimming cost V 0 bases and J 7 bases, with 13 bases left between them. CDR1 is WSHSY, CDR2 SAAADI, per germline. This CDR3 contains 14 residues. The CDR3 DNA is TGCGCCAGCAGTGAGTCCACAGGGAGACTTGAGCAGTACTTC. Encoded protein: CASSESTGRLEQYF.

The CDR3 coding sequence is TGCGCCAGCAGCTCCTTGACAGCGGGGTCCCTGACAGATACGCAGTATTTT. This gives the protein CASSSLTAGSLTDTQYF. The V gene is TRBV5-1, the J gene TRBJ2-3; 7 bases line up with TRBD2. Germline trimming cut 3 bases from V and 3 bases from J; bases unmatched to any gene: 13. The CDR3 length is 17 residues. Germline assignment: CDR1 SGHRS and CDR2 YFSETQ.

The rearrangement joins TRBV10-3 to TRBJ2-5; 12 bases match TRBD2. The CDR3 extends over 16 amino acids. The junction had 5 bases not matched to a gene; V was cut back by 4 bases and J by 2 bases. The germline CDR1 and CDR2 sequences are ENHRY and SYGVKD. CDR3 region: CAISGLAGGDQETQYF. DNA of the CDR3: TGTGCCATCAGTGGGCTAGCGGGGGGGGATCAAGAGACCCAGTACTTC.

This rearrangement joins TRBV9 to TRBJ2-7, with 9 bases identical to TRBD1. From germline, CDR1 is SGDLS and CDR2 YYNGEE. The CDR3 is 14 amino acids. Trimming cost V 0 bases and J 6 bases; bases outside gene matches: 4. CDR3 DNA: TGTGCCAGCAGCGTAGAAAGGGACAGGGCCGAGCAGTACTTC. Encoded protein: CASSVERDRAEQYF.

The chain is built from TRBV5-1 and TRBJ1-2; no reliable D call. Trimming left V 0 bases short and J 3 bases short, with 9 bases between. Germline CDR1 and CDR2: SGHRS and YFSETQ. The CDR3 is 14 amino acids. CDR3 region: CASSLAGGDYGYTF. The CDR3 region has the DNA TGCGCCAGCAGCTTGGCTGGCGGAGACTATGGCTACACCTTC.

This clone was observed a few times. V usage is TRBV10-3 and J usage is TRBJ2-7; 11 bases line up with TRBD2. The CDR3 has 15 residues. Germline lookup yields CDR1 ENHRY and CDR2 SYGVKD. With V trimmed by 6 bases and J by 2 bases, 6 bases remained unmatched. The CDR3 reads CAIRDGTSGAYEQYF. DNA of the CDR3: TGTGCCATCAGAGACGGGACTAGCGGAGCCTACGAGCAGTACTTC.

The rearrangement links TRBV6-5 to TRBJ1-5; no clear D gene. CDR1 MNHEY and CDR2 SVGAGI come from the germline V gene. Trimming took off 6 bases at V and 0 bases at J, with 12 bases between the two ends. The CDR3 loop spans 15 amino acids. CDR3 region: CASSLGGDSNQPQHF. The CDR3, as DNA: TGTGCCAGCAGCCTAGGCGGGGATAGCAATCAGCCCCAGCATTTT.

V and J are TRBV3-1 (or the pseudogene TRBV3-2) and TRBJ2-5, with 7 positions matching TRBD1. This CDR3 comprises 14 residues. The V gene's germline CDR1 is LGHDT and CDR2 YNNKEL (reference sequence). Trimming at V came to 2 bases and at J to 3 bases, leaving 3 bases not matched to a gene. In nucleotides, the CDR3 is TGTGCCAGCAGCCAACCCGGGACAGAAGAGACCCAGTACTTC. Its protein product is CASSQPGTEETQYF.

The V call is TRBV5-1, the J call TRBJ1-3; 7 bases are a match to TRBD1. The V gene's germline CDR1 is SGHRS and CDR2 YFSETQ. V dropped 6 bases and J dropped 3; count of bases not matched to a gene: 6. This CDR3 contains 14 residues. The CDR3: CASNPGGDGNTIYF. CDR3 sequence (DNA): TGCGCCAGCAACCCAGGGGGAGATGGAAACACCATATATTTT. The full variable domain, rest sourced from reference TRBV5-1 and TRBJ1-3, is KAGVTQTPRYLIKTRGQQVTLSCSPISGHRSVSWYQQTPGQGLQFLFEYFSETQRNKGNFPGRFSGRQFSNSRSEMNVSTLELGDSALYLCASNPGGDGNTIYFGEGSWLTVV.

As DNA, the CDR3 is TGTGCCAGCAGCACCGGACTAGCGGGAACCTACTCTGGGGCCAACGTCCTGACTTTC. This sequence encodes CASSTGLAGTYSGANVLTF. This rearrangement joins TRBV21-1 to TRBJ2-6; the D call TRBD2 from the table was never checked on the DNA. TRBV21-1 is described as a pseudogene. The CDR3 has 19 amino acids.

V and J are TRBV5-4 and TRBJ2-3, with 11 bases fitting TRBD2. Germline values: CDR1 SGHNT, CDR2 YYREEE (reference sequence). The CDR3 spans 17 residues. V was pared by 4 bases and J by 9 bases, with 16 bases of the junction left unmatched. As DNA, the CDR3 is TGTGCCAGCAGCCGAACTAGCGGGGGCCCTTTGAGCACGACGCAGTATTTT. It yields the protein CASSRTSGGPLSTTQYF.

This chain links TRBV11-2 with TRBJ1-1; D unclear. V dropped 4 bases and J dropped 8 bases, with 17 bases sitting between them. In germline, CDR1 is SGHAT, CDR2 FQNNGV. The CDR3 runs to 14 residues. The CDR3 bases are TGTGCCAGCAGCTCGCGGGCCTCCGTTGGGGAAGCTTTCTTT. Its protein product is CASSSRASVGEAFF.